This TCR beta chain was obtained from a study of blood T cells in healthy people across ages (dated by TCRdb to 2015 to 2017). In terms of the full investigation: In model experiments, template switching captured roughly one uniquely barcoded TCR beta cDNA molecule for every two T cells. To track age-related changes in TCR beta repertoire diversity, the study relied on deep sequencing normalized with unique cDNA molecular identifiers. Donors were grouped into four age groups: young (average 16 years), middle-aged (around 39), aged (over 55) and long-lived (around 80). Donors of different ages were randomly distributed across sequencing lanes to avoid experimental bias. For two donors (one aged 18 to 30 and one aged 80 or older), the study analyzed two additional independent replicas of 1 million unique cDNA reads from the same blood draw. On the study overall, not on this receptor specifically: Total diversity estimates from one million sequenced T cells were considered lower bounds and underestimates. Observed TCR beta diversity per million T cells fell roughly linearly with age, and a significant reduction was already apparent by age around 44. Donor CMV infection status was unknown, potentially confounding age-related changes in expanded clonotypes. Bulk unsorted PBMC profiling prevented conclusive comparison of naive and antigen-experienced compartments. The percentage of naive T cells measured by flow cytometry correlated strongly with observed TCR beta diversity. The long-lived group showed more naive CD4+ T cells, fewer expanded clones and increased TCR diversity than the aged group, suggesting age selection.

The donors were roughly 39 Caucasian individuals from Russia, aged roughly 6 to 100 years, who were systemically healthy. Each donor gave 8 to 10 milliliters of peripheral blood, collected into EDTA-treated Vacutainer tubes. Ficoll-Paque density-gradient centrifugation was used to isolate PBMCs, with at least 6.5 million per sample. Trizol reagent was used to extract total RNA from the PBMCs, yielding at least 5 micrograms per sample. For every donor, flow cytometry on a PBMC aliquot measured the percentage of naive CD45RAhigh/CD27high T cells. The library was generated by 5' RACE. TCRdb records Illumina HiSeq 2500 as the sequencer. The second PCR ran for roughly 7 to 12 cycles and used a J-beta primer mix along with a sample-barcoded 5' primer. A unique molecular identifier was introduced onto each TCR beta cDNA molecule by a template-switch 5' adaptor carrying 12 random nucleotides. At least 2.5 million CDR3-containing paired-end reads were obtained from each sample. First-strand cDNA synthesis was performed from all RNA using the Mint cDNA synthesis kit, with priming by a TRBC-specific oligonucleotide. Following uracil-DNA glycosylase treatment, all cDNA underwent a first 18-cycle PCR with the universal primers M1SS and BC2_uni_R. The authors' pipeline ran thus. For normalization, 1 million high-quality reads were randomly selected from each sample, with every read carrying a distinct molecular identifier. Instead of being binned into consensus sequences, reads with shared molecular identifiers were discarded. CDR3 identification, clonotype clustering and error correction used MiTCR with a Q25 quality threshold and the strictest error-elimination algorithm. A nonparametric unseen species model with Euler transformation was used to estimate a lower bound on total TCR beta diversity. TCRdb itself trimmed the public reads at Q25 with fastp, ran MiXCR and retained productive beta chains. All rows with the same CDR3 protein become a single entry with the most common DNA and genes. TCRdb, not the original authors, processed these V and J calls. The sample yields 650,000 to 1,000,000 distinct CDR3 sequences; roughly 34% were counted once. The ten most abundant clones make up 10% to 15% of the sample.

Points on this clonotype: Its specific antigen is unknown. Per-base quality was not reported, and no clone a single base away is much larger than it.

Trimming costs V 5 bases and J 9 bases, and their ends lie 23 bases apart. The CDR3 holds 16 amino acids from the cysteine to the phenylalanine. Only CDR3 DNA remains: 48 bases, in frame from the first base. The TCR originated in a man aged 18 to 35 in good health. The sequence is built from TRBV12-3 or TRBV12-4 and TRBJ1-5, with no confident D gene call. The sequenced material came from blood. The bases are TGTGCCAGCAGTCCTACACCAAATGAGGCCAAGCGGCCCCAGCATTTT. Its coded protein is CASSPTPNEAKRPQHF.